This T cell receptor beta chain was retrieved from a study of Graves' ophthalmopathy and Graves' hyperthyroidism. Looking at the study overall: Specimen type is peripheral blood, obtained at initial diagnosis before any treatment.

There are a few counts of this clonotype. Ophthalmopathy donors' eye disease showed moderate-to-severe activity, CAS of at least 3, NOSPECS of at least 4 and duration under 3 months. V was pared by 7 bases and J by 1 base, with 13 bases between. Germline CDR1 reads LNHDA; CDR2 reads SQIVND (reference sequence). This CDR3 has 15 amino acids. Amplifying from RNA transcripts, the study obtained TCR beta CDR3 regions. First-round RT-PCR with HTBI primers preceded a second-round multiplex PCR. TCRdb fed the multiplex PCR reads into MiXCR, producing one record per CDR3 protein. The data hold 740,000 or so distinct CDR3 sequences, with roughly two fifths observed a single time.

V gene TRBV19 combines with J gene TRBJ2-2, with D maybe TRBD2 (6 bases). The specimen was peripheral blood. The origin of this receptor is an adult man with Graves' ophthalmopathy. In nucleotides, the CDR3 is TGTGCCAGTACTCCTTCGGAGGGGAACACCGGGGAGCTGTTTTTT. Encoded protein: CASTPSEGNTGELFF.